This T cell receptor (beta chain) is from a study of OX40 agonist ivuxolimab in advanced cancers. For the study at large: Ivuxolimab, an agonist antibody against OX40 (CD134), was given to patients.

V shed 3 bases and J 7 bases; nucleotides not matched to a gene: 9. The CDR3 has 14 amino acids. Germline V gives CDR1 GTSNPN, CDR2 SVGIG (reference sequence). TCRdb keeps only in-frame clones here, not all; method: immunoSEQ multiplex PCR. The sample has about 130,000 clones, 85% to 95% seen once. V gene TRBV30 combines with J gene TRBJ2-1; 7 bases are a match to TRBD2. The source is an adult with an advanced solid tumor such as melanoma, head and neck, liver or kidney cancer. Sample: CD4+ or CD8+ T cells sorted from blood, taken in a trial of the OX40 agonist ivuxolimab. The CDR3: CAWSRGSVRNEQFF. CDR3 in DNA: TGTGCCTGGAGCCGCGGGAGCGTGAGGAATGAGCAGTTCTTC.